This TCR beta chain was obtained from a study of CDR3 diversity in severe acne. TCRdb called the PCR reads again in MiXCR, with one record for every CDR3 protein. This sample yields about 100,000 distinct CDR3 sequences, of which roughly 51% are seen a single time; around 11% belongs to the top ten. CDR3 size: 13 residues. Germline V CDR1 and CDR2: SQVTM, ANQGSEA. Trimming took 4 bases from V and 0 from J, leaving 9 bases between them. Sequenced: blood. J is TRBJ1-1 and V is TRBV29-1; D uncertain. This clonotype was obtained from a male donor with acne. CDR3 residues: CSVGKSMNTEAFF. In DNA form, the CDR3 reads TGCAGCGTTGGGAAATCTATGAACACTGAAGCTTTCTTT. The entire variable domain, with the rest obtained from reference TRBV29-1 and TRBJ1-1, is as follows: SAVISQKPSRDICQRGTSLTIQCQVDSQVTMMFWYRQQPGQSLTLIATANQGSEATYESGFVIDKFPISRPNLTFSTLTVSNMSPEDSSIYLCSVGKSMNTEAFFGQGTRLTVV.